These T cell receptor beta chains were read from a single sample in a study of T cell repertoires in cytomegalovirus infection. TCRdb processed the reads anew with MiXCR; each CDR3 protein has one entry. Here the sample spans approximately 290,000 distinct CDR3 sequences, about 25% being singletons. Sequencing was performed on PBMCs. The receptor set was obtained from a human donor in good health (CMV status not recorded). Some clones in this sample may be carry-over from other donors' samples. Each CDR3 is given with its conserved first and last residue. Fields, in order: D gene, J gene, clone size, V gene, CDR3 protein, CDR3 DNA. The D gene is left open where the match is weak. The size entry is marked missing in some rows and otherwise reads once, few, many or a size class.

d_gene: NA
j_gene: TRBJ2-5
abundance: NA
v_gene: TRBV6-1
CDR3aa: CASSEQGQETQYF
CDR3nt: TGTGCCAGCAGTGAACAGGGGCAAGAGACCCAGTACTTC

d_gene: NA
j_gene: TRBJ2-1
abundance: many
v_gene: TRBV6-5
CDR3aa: CASSYSGVNNEQFF
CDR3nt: TGTGCCAGCAGTTACTCTGGAGTTAACAATGAGCAGTTCTTC

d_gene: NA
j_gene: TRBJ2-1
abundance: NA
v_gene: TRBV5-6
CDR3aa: CASSVTGTYNEQFF
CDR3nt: TGTGCCAGCAGCGTGACAGGAACCTACAATGAGCAGTTCTTC

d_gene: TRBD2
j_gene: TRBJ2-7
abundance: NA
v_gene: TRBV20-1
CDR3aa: CSTGDYPYEQYF
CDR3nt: TGCAGTACTGGGGACTACCCCTACGAGCAGTACTTC

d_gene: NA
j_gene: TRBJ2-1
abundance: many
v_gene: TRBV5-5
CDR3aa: CASSLVGRSNEQFF
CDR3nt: TGTGCCAGCAGCTTGGTAGGCAGGTCCAATGAGCAGTTCTTC

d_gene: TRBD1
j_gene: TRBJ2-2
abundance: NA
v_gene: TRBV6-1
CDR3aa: CASRRDRVNTGELFF
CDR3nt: TGTGCCAGCAGACGGGACAGGGTGAACACCGGGGAGCTGTTTTTT

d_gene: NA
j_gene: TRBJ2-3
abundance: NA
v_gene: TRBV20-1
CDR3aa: CSHGRTGAPDTQYF
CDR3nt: TGCAGTCACGGGAGGACGGGGGCTCCAGATACGCAGTATTTT

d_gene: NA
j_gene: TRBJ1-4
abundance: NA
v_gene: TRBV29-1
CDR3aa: CSVEEAREKLFF
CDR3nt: TGCAGCGTTGAAGAGGCCAGGGAAAAACTGTTTTTT

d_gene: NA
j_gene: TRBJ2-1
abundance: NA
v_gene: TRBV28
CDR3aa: CASSLSTGGQFF
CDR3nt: TGTGCCAGCAGTTTATCAACTGGGGGGCAGTTCTTC

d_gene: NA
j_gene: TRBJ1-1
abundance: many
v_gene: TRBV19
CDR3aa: CASTLTEGTEAFF
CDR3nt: TGTGCCAGTACCTTGACTGAAGGCACTGAAGCTTTCTTT

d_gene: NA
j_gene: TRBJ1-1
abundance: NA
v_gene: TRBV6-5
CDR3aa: CASSSYPMNTEAFF
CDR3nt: TGTGCCAGCAGTTCATACCCTATGAACACTGAAGCTTTCTTT

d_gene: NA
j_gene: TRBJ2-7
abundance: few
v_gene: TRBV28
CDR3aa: CASSLSPDEQYF
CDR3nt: TGTGCCAGCAGTTTGTCCCCCGACGAGCAGTACTTC

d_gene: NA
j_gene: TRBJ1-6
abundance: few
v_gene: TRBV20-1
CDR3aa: CSAHQGNINSPLHF
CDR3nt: TGCAGTGCTCATCAGGGGAACATTAATTCACCCCTCCACTTT

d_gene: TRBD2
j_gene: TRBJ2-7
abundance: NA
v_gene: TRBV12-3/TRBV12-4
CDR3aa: CASRTQREFDEQYF
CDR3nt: TGTGCCAGCAGGACCCAGCGGGAGTTCGACGAGCAGTACTTC

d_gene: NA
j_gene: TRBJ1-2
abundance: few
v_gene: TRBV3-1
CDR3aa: CASSQERPVLGYGYTF
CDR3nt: TGTGCCAGCAGCCAAGAACGGCCTGTTCTAGGGTATGGCTACACCTTC

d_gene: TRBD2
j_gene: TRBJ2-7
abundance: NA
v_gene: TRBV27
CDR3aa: CASSWRTSGRSSYEQYF
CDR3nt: TGTGCCAGCAGTTGGAGGACTAGCGGGAGGAGCTCCTACGAGCAGTACTTC

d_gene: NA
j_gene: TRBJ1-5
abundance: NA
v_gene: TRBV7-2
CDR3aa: CASSPPPGFANQPQHF
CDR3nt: TGTGCCAGCAGCCCCCCCCCCGGGTTCGCCAATCAGCCCCAGCATTTT

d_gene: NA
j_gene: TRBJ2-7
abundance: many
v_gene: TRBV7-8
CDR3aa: CASSLGASGQGTYEQYF
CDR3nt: TGTGCCAGCAGCTTAGGGGCCTCGGGGCAGGGGACCTACGAGCAGTACTTC

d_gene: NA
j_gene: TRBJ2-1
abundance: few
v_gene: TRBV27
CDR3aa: CASSEGRLGYNEQFF
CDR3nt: TGTGCCAGCAGTGAGGGACGGTTAGGCTACAATGAGCAGTTCTTC

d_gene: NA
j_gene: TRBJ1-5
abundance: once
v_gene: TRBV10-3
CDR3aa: CAISEKGVRDQPQHF
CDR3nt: TGTGCCATCAGTGAAAAAGGAGTAAGGGATCAGCCCCAGCATTTT

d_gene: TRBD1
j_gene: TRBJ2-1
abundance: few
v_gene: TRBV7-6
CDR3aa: CASSPGQGARNEQFF
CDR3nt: TGTGCCAGCAGCCCAGGACAGGGGGCGAGGAATGAGCAGTTCTTC

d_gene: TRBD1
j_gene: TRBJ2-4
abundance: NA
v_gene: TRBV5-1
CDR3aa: CASSYGRTGVANIQYF
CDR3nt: TGCGCCAGCAGTTATGGCAGGACAGGGGTGGCGAACATTCAGTACTTC

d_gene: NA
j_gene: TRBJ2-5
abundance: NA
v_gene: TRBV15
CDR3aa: CATSRDRTVRETQYF
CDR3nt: TGTGCCACCAGCAGAGATAGGACGGTGCGAGAGACCCAGTACTTC

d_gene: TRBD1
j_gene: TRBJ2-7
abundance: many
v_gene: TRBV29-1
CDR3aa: CSSLGGTGVNEQYF
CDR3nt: TGCAGCTCCTTAGGGGGGACAGGGGTGAACGAGCAGTACTTC

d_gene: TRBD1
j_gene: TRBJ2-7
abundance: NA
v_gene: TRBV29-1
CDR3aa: CSVHRGSHEQYF
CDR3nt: TGCAGCGTTCACAGGGGTTCCCACGAGCAGTACTTC